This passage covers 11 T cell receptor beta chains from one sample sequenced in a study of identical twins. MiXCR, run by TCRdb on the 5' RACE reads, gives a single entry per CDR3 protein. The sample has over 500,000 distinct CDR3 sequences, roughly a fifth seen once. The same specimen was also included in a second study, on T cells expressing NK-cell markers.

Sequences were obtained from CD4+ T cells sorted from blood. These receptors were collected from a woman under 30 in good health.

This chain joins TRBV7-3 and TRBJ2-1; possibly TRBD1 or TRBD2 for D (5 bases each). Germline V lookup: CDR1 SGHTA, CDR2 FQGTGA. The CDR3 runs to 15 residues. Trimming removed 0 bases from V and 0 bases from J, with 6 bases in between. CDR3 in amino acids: CASSLTGASYNEQFF. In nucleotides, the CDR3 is TGTGCCAGCAGCTTAACCGGGGCCTCCTACAATGAGCAGTTCTTC.

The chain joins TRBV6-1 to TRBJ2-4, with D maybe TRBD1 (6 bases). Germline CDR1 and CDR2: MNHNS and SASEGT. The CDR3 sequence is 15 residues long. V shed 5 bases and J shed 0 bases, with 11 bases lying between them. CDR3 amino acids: CASSTGQLAKNIQYF. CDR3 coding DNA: TGTGCCAGCAGTACGGGACAACTAGCCAAAAACATTCAGTACTTC.

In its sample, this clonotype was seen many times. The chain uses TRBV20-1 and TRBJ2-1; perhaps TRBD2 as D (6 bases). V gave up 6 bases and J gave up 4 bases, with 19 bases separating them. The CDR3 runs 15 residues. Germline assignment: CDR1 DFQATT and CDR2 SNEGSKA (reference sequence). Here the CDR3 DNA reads TGCAGTGCGGAAGAACCGGGACTCCCGTACAATGAGCAGTTCTTC. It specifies CSAEEPGLPYNEQFF.

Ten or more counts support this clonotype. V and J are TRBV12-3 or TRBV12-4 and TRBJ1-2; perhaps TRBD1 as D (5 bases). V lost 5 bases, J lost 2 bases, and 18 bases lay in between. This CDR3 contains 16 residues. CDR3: CASSLGGLISNYGYTF. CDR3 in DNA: TGTGCCAGCAGTCTTGGGGGACTTATTTCGAACTATGGCTACACCTTC.

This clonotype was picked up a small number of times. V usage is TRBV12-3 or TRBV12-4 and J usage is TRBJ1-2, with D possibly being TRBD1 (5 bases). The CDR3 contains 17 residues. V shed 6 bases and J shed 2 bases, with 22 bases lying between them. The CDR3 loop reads CASSFPGAPWENYGYTF. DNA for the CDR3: TGTGCCAGCAGCTTCCCCGGGGCCCCCTGGGAGAACTATGGCTACACCTTC.

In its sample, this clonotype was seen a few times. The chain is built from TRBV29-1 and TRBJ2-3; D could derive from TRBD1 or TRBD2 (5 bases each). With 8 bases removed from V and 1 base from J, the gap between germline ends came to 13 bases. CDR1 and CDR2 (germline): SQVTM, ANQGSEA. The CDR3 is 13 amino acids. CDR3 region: CSLVGGRTDTQYF. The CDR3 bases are TGCAGCCTGGTTGGGGGTCGCACAGATACGCAGTATTTT.

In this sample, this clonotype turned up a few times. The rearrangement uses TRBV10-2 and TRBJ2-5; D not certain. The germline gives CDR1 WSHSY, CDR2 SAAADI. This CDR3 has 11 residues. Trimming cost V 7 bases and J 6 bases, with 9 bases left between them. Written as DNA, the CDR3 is TGCGCCAGCAAGGTGGAGCAGACCCAGTACTTC. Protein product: CASKVEQTQYF.

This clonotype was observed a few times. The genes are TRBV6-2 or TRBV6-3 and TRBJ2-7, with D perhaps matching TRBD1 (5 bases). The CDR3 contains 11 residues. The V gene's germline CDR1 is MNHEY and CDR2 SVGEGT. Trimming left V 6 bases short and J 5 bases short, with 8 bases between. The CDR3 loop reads CASSRAHEQYF. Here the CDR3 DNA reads TGTGCCAGCAGCAGGGCCCACGAGCAGTACTTC.

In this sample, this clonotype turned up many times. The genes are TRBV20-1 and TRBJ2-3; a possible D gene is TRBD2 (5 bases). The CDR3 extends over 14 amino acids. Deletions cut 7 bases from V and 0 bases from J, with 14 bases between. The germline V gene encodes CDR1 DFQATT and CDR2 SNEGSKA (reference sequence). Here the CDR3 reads CSGERLLSTDTQYF. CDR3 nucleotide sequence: TGCAGTGGGGAGCGACTGCTTAGCACAGATACGCAGTATTTT.

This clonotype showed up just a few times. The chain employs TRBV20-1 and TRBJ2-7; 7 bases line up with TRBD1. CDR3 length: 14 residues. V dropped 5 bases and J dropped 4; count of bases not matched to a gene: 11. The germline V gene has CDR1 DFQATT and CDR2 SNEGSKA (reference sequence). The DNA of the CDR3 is TGCAGTGCTGGTCCTTCCCGACAGGGTTACGAGCAGTACTTC. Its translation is CSAGPSRQGYEQYF.

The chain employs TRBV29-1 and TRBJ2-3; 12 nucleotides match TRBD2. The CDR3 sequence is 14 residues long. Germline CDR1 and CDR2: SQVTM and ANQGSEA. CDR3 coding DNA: TGCACAGTGCTAGCGGGAGGGAGCACAGATACGCAGTATTTT. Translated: CTVLAGGSTDTQYF.